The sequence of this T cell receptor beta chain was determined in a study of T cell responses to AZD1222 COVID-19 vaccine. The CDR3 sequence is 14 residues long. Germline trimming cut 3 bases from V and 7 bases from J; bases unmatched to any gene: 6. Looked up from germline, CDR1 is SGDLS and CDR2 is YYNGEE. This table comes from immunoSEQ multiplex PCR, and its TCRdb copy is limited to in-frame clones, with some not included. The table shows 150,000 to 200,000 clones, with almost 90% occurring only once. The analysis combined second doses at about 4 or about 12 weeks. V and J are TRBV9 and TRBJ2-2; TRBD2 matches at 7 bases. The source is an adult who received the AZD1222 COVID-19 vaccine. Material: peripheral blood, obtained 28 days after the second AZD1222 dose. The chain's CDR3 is CASSASGVYGELFF. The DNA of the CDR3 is TGTGCCAGCAGCGCAAGCGGGGTATACGGGGAGCTGTTTTTT.